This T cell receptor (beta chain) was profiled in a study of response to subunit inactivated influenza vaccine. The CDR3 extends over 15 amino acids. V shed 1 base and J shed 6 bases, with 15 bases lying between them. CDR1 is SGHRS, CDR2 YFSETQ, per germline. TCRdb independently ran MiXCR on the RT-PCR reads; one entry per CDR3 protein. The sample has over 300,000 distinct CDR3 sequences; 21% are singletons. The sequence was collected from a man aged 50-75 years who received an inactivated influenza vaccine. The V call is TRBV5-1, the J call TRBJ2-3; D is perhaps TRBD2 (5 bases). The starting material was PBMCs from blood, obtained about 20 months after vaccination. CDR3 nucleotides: TGCGCCAGCAGCTTGACTAGTAAGTGGGTGGATACGCAGTATTTT. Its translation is CASSLTSKWVDTQYF. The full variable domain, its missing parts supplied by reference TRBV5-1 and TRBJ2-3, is KAGVTQTPRYLIKTRGQQVTLSCSPISGHRSVSWYQQTPGQGLQFLFEYFSETQRNKGNFPGRFSGRQFSNSRSEMNVSTLELGDSALYLCASSLTSKWVDTQYFGPGTRLTVL.